Detailed here is one TCR beta chain. The data were taken from a study of T-cell memory formation after mild COVID-19. The overall study: Clustering of TCRs was largely donor specific.

Trimming removed 0 bases from V and 7 bases from J, with 10 bases in between. CDR1 and CDR2 from the germline V gene are SGDLS and YYNGEE. The CDR3 extends over 14 amino acids. TCRdb reanalysed the 5' RACE reads using MiXCR and keeps one entry per CDR3 protein. The sample lists more than 100,000 distinct CDR3 sequences; approximately 17% were seen once. The rearrangement uses TRBV9 and TRBJ2-2; possibly TRBD1 for D (5 bases). The sequence was collected from a man aged 18 to 30 who had mild COVID-19 (a few samples of this study predate the infection). Cell type and time point are not known. Sequenced material: PBMCs or a T cell subset sorted from them (not recorded which). CDR3 in DNA: TGTGCCAGCAGCGTAGCATCAGGGAACGGGGAGCTGTTTTTT. Protein: CASSVASGNGELFF.